Each of the 25 T cell receptor beta chains below was sequenced from the same sample in a study of PD-1 blockade in classical Hodgkin lymphoma. Assay: immunoSEQ multiplex PCR; the TCRdb copy retains only in-frame clones and omits some. The profile shows 64,000 or so clones, more than 80% of them singletons. The time point was: cycle 4 day 1 (C4D1), after about 6 weeks of nivolumab. Brentuximab vedotin exposure varied, and every patient relapsed after autologous stem cell transplantation. Sequenced here: peripheral blood mononuclear cells (PBMCs), sampled before the fourth cycle of nivolumab. The origin of the receptors is a human donor with classical Hodgkin lymphoma.

The chain links TRBV28 to TRBJ2-2; D is unresolved. The CDR3 sequence is 14 residues long. V lost 1 base to trimming and J lost 7 bases, with 10 bases between them. Germline V gives CDR1 MDHEN, CDR2 SYDVKM. CDR3 bases: TGTGCCAGCAGTTTATCTAGTAGTCTCGGGGAGCTGTTTTTT. Amino acid sequence: CASSLSSSLGELFF.

The chain has TRBV7-9 and TRBJ2-2; a weak D match, TRBD1 (6 bases). The CDR3 loop spans 15 amino acids. The ends were cut back, 1 base at V and 3 bases at J, with 9 bases in the middle. The germline V gene encodes CDR1 SEHNR and CDR2 FQNEAQ (reference sequence). In DNA, the CDR3 is TGTGCCAGCAGCTTAGTAGGGGGACACACCGGGGAGCTGTTTTTT. Translating it yields CASSLVGGHTGELFF.

The rearrangement joins TRBV4-2 to TRBJ2-1, with a weak D call TRBD2 (6 bases). The CDR3 contains 14 residues. Germline V gene data show CDR1 as LGHNA and CDR2 as YNFKEQ. The V and J ends lost 4 bases and 9 bases respectively, with 16 bases between them. Written as DNA, the CDR3 is TGTGCCAGCAGCCCGGGACTCCGGCCGTCTGAGCAGTTCTTC. Translation gives CASSPGLRPSEQFF.

This chain links TRBV4-1 with TRBJ2-5, with D possibly being TRBD1 or TRBD2 (5 bases each). Per germline, CDR1 MGHRA and CDR2 YSYEKL. The CDR3 runs to 16 residues. V was clipped by 1 base and J by 2 bases, with 14 bases between them. DNA for the CDR3: TGCGCCAGCAGCCAAGCCGTCCGGGGCTTTCAAGAGACCCAGTACTTC. Translating it yields CASSQAVRGFQETQYF.

The rearrangement joins TRBV6-1 to TRBJ1-2; D possibly corresponds to TRBD1 (5 bases). Germline V gene sequence: CDR1 MNHNS, CDR2 SASEGT. V was shortened by 2 bases and J by 2 bases, with 9 bases between the two germline ends. The CDR3 has 14 amino acids. The CDR3 nucleotides are TGTGCCAGCAGTGAATCCCGACAGAACTATGGCTACACCTTC. Residues: CASSESRQNYGYTF.

In DNA form, the CDR3 reads TGTGCCTGGAGTGTAATGAGTGCGAGCTATGGCTACACCTTC. Its protein is CAWSVMSASYGYTF. This rearrangement joins TRBV30 to TRBJ1-2; D gene uncertain. The CDR3 spans 14 residues. Germline lookup yields CDR1 GTSNPN and CDR2 SVGIG (reference sequence). Trimming removed 0 bases from V and 4 bases from J, with 12 bases in between.

The chain recombines TRBV5-6 with TRBJ2-7, with D tentatively TRBD1 or TRBD2 (5 bases each). Germline CDR1 reads SGHDT; CDR2 reads YYEEEE. The CDR3 covers 14 residues. The V gene lost 5 bases and the J gene lost 5 bases, with 17 bases spanning the gap. CDR3 coding DNA: TGTGCCAGCAGTCTTTCCCTGAGGGGCAACGAGCAGTACTTC. This codes for CASSLSLRGNEQYF.

J is TRBJ2-7 and V is TRBV7-9; D may be TRBD1 (5 bases). Trimming cost V 10 bases and J 0 bases, with 22 bases left between them. Germline assignment: CDR1 SEHNR and CDR2 FQNEAQ (reference sequence). There are 16 residues in the CDR3. CDR3 in amino acids: CAIDGLRKGNSYEQYF. The DNA of the CDR3 is TGTGCCATAGACGGCCTCCGGAAGGGGAACTCCTACGAGCAGTACTTC.

The chain employs TRBV19 and TRBJ1-5, with D uncertain. V shed 1 base and J shed 5 bases, with 6 bases lying between them. The CDR3 is made up of 13 amino acids. Germline V lookup: CDR1 LNHDA, CDR2 SQIVND (reference sequence). The CDR3 DNA is TGTGCCAGTAGTATAGCGGCGGATCAGCCCCAGCATTTT. Its protein product is CASSIAADQPQHF.

The chain uses TRBV5-1 and TRBJ2-6; maybe TRBD1 (5 bases). This CDR3 comprises 18 residues. The ends were cut back, 6 bases at V and 1 base at J, with 20 bases in the middle. From germline, CDR1 is SGHRS and CDR2 YFSETQ. CDR3 nucleotides: TGCGCCAGCACCCTGACGGGCAGGGTTTCGTCTGGGGCCAACGTCCTGACTTTC. It yields the protein CASTLTGRVSSGANVLTF.

The CDR3 region is CASIRALEQYF. CDR3 sequence (DNA): TGTGCCAGTATAAGGGCTCTCGAGCAGTACTTC. The V gene is TRBV19, the J gene TRBJ2-7; D is unclear. V dropped 7 bases and J dropped 6 bases, with 10 bases sitting between them. This CDR3 spans 11 amino acids. CDR1 is LNHDA and CDR2 is SQIVND in the germline V gene (reference sequence).

The rearrangement joins TRBV27 to TRBJ1-2; D perhaps matches TRBD1 (5 bases). This CDR3 spans 14 amino acids. Germline assignment: CDR1 MNHEY and CDR2 SMNVEV (reference sequence). V lost 2 bases and J 4 bases, leaving 11 bases between the germline ends. For the CDR3, the DNA is TGTGCCAGCAGTTTAAGATCAGGGCGCTATGGCTACACCTTC. This codes for CASSLRSGRYGYTF.

This chain connects TRBV29-1 to TRBJ1-1; D might be TRBD1 (5 bases). This CDR3 contains 14 residues. The V end was cut by 7 bases, the J end by 5 bases, with 20 bases between. Germline values: CDR1 SQVTM, CDR2 ANQGSEA. This CDR3 is CSALTSGRGTEAFF. The CDR3 nucleotides read TGCAGCGCCTTAACGTCGGGGCGAGGGACTGAAGCTTTCTTT.

This clone was counted once. This chain connects TRBV6-5 to TRBJ1-4; TRBD1 matches at 9 bases. Germline V CDR1 and CDR2: MNHEY, SVGAGI. With V trimmed by 6 bases and J by 6 bases, 5 bases remained unmatched. The CDR3 has 14 amino acids. The CDR3 sequence is CASRLQGADEKLFF. The CDR3 nucleotides read TGTGCCAGCAGATTACAGGGGGCTGATGAAAAACTGTTTTTT.

The V gene is TRBV10-3, the J gene TRBJ2-2, with D perhaps matching TRBD2 (5 bases). Germline V gene sequence: CDR1 ENHRY, CDR2 SYGVKD. CDR3 size: 14 residues. V gave up 9 bases and J gave up 0 bases, with 11 bases separating them. The CDR3 is CAIKDSTNTGELFF. CDR3 coding DNA: TGTGCCATAAAGGACTCGACGAACACCGGGGAGCTGTTTTTT.

The chain links TRBV5-1 to TRBJ1-2, with D perhaps matching TRBD1 (5 bases). The CDR3 covers 13 residues. CDR1 is SGHRS and CDR2 is YFSETQ in the germline V gene. V dropped 0 bases and J dropped 5 bases, with 8 bases sitting between them. CDR3 DNA: TGCGCCAGCAGCTTGGTGGCAGGGTATGGCTACACCTTC. Translating gives CASSLVAGYGYTF. Supplemented by reference TRBV5-1 and TRBJ1-2, the full variable domain reads KAGVTQTPRYLIKTRGQQVTLSCSPISGHRSVSWYQQTPGQGLQFLFEYFSETQRNKGNFPGRFSGRQFSNSRSEMNVSTLELGDSALYLCASSLVAGYGYTFGSGTRLTVV.

The V call is TRBV6-6, the J call TRBJ2-1; D ambiguous. Trimming shortened V by 0 bases and J by 0 bases, and 9 bases separated the two germline ends. The CDR3 contains 16 residues. Germline V gene lookup returns CDR1 MNHNY and CDR2 SVGAGI (reference sequence). The CDR3 nucleotides are TGTGCCAGCAGTTACTCGAGCTTGAGCTCCTACAATGAGCAGTTCTTC. Translated, it gives CASSYSSLSSYNEQFF.

The chain employs TRBV30 and TRBJ2-1; TRBD1 matches 7 bases. This CDR3 spans 17 amino acids. The V gene end was trimmed by 0 bases and the J gene end by 8 bases; junction bases not matched to a gene: 16. Germline V lookup: CDR1 GTSNPN, CDR2 SVGIG (reference sequence). The CDR3 region has the DNA TGTGCCTGGAGTGTGGGGGTCGACAGGGAGTGGAAGGATGAGCAGTTCTTC. It codes for CAWSVGVDREWKDEQFF.

V usage is TRBV10-3 and J usage is TRBJ1-1; no definite D call. The CDR3 has 14 residues. Germline V gives CDR1 ENHRY, CDR2 SYGVKD. V lost 3 bases to trimming and J lost 9 bases, with 17 bases between them. For the CDR3, the DNA is TGTGCCATCAGTGATGAGAGAACAAAGCATCAAGCTTTCTTT. This gives the protein CAISDERTKHQAFF.

As concerns this clone: Additional DNA sequences in this sample encode the identical CDR3. The V gene is TRBV6-5, the J gene TRBJ2-2, with D unclear. The CDR3 contains 12 residues. Germline V gives CDR1 MNHEY, CDR2 SVGAGI. Between the trimmed V and J ends, which lost 4 bases and 4 bases, there was a span of 4 bases. Here the CDR3 reads CASSLPTGELFF. Written as DNA, the CDR3 is TGTGCCAGCAGTTTACCCACCGGGGAGCTGTTTTTT.

The rearrangement uses TRBV13 and TRBJ2-3; TRBD2 matches at 9 bases. CDR1 PRHDT and CDR2 FYEKMQ come from the germline V gene (reference sequence). Trimming removed 3 bases from V and 0 bases from J; junction bases left unmatched: 4. The CDR3 contains 16 residues. The CDR3 DNA reads as TGTGCCAGCAGCTTTAGCGGGGGATATAGCACAGATACGCAGTATTTT. It is translated as CASSFSGGYSTDTQYF.

V usage is TRBV5-5 and J usage is TRBJ1-1, with unresolved D. Trimming removed 2 bases from V and 8 bases from J, with 13 bases in between. The CDR3 loop spans 13 amino acids. The germline V gene encodes CDR1 SGHKS and CDR2 YYEKEE (reference sequence). CDR3 protein: CASSFMLFGEAFF. The CDR3 DNA sequence: TGTGCCAGCAGCTTTATGTTATTCGGCGAAGCTTTCTTT.

This rearrangement joins TRBV4-1 to TRBJ2-1; D gene unclear. The V end lost 0 bases, the J end lost 8 bases, and 8 bases lay between the germline ends. CDR1 and CDR2 from the germline V gene are MGHRA and YSYEKL. This CDR3 region has 13 residues. Here the CDR3 DNA reads TGCGCCAGCAGCCAAGACCCCGGTTATGAGCAGTTCTTC. Translation gives CASSQDPGYEQFF.

This sequence joins TRBV27 and TRBJ2-3, with 7 bases aligning to TRBD1. V trimming: 7 bases; J trimming: 3 bases; junction bases outside the gene matches: 4. CDR1 is MNHEY and CDR2 is SMNVEV in the germline V gene (reference sequence). CDR3 length: 13 amino acids. CDR3 DNA: TGTGCCAGCATGGGACAGCTAACAGATACGCAGTATTTT. This sequence encodes CASMGQLTDTQYF.

The chain joins TRBV27 to TRBJ2-1; possible D gene TRBD2, 6 bases. Germline values: CDR1 MNHEY, CDR2 SMNVEV (reference sequence). The CDR3 is made up of 12 amino acids. V lost 3 bases and J lost 6, with 6 bases in between. CDR3 residues: CASSLGGNEQFF. The CDR3 DNA follows: TGTGCCAGCAGTTTGGGGGGCAATGAGCAGTTCTTC.